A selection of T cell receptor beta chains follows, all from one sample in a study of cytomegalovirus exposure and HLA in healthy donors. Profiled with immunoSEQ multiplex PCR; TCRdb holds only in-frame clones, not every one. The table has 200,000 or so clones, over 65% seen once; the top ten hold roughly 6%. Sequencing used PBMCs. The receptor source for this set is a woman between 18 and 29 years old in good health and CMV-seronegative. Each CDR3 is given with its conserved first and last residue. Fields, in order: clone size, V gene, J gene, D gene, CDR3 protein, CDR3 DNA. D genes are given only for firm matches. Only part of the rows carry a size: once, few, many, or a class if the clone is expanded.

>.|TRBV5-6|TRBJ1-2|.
CASSLVRQGGYGYTF
TGTGCCAGCAGCTTGGTTCGGCAGGGCGGCTATGGCTACACCTTC
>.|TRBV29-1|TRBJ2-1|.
CSVDGVSTQGEQFF
TGCAGCGTTGATGGAGTATCAACTCAAGGTGAGCAGTTCTTC
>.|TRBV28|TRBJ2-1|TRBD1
CASSFLGQGVGEQFF
TGTGCCAGCAGTTTTTTGGGACAGGGGGTGGGTGAGCAGTTCTTC
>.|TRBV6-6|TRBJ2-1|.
CASRPLINNEQFF
TGTGCCAGCAGACCCCTCATTAACAATGAGCAGTTCTTC
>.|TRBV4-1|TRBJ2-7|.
CASSQVRGTSYEQYF
TGCGCCAGCAGCCAAGTAAGGGGGACCTCCTACGAGCAGTACTTC
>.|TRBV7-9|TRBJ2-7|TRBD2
CASSPVGREGYEQYF
TGTGCCAGCAGCCCCGTGGGGCGGGAGGGCTACGAGCAGTACTTC
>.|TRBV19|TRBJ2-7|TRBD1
CASTRSPGTGGGEQYF
TGTGCCAGTACCAGATCCCCCGGGACAGGGGGAGGCGAGCAGTACTTC
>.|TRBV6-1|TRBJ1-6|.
CASSASGGKRRSPLHF
TGTGCCAGCAGTGCTTCCGGGGGGAAGCGGCGGTCACCCCTCCACTTT
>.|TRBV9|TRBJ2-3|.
CASSVVGRRTDTQYF
TGTGCCAGCAGCGTAGTGGGGAGAAGGACAGATACGCAGTATTTT
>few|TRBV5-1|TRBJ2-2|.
CASSQGVAGELFF
TGCGCCAGCAGCCAAGGGGTTGCCGGGGAGCTGTTTTTT
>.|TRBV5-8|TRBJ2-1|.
CASSFPLPGGHNEQFF
TGTGCCAGCAGCTTCCCCCTCCCCGGGGGCCACAATGAGCAGTTCTTC
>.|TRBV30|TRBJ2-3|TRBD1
CAWSVGQGRTDTQYF
TGTGCCTGGAGTGTAGGACAGGGGAGGACAGATACGCAGTATTTT
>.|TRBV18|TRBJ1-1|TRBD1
CASSPRTGMNTEAFF
TGTGCCAGCTCCCCCAGGACAGGCATGAACACTGAAGCTTTCTTT
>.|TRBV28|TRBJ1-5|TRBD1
CASNDRVGDQPQHF
TGTGCCAGCAACGACAGGGTGGGGGATCAGCCCCAGCATTTT
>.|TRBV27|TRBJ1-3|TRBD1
CASRKTGGALHSGNTIYF
TGTGCCAGCAGAAAAACAGGGGGTGCCCTTCACTCTGGAAACACCATATATTTT
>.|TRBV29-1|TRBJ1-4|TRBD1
CSASGQPNEKLFF
TGCAGCGCTTCGGGACAGCCTAATGAAAAACTGTTTTTT
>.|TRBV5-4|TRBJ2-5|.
CASSQEGETQYF
TGTGCCAGCAGCCAAGAGGGAGAGACCCAGTACTTC
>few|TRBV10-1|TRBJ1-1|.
CASSKDTGNTEAFF
TGCGCCAGCAGTAAGGATACAGGGAACACTGAAGCTTTCTTT
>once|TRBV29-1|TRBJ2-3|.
CSVIREGRADTQYF
TGCAGCGTGATCAGGGAAGGTAGGGCAGATACGCAGTATTTT
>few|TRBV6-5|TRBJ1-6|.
CASTRGLTSNSPLHF
TGTGCCAGCACCCGAGGACTGACGTCCAATTCACCCCTCCACTTT
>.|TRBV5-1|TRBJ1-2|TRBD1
CASKGQGADRGRGYTF
TGCGCCAGTAAGGGACAGGGGGCCGACCGGGGCCGTGGCTACACCTTC
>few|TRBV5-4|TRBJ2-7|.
CASSLGGAKGEQYF
TGTGCCAGCAGCTTAGGCGGTGCTAAGGGGGAGCAGTACTTC
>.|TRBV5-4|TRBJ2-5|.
CASGRQDQETQYF
TGTGCCAGCGGCAGACAGGACCAAGAGACCCAGTACTTC
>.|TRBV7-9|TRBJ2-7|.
CASSFRDHDYEQYF
TGTGCCAGCAGCTTCCGGGACCACGACTACGAGCAGTACTTC
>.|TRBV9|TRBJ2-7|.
CASSVGSGSSYEQYF
TGTGCCAGCAGCGTAGGGTCCGGGAGTAGCTACGAGCAGTACTTC
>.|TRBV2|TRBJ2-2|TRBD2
CASLNWGGGAGELFF
TGTGCCAGCCTCAATTGGGGCGGGGGAGCCGGGGAGCTGTTTTTT
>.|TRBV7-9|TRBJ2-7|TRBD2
CASSFGAGGLSYEQYF
TGTGCCAGCAGCTTCGGGGCGGGAGGGTTATCCTACGAGCAGTACTTC
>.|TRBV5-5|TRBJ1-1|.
CASSLLVTGINTEAFF
TGTGCCAGCAGCTTATTAGTTACCGGGATTAACACTGAAGCTTTCTTT
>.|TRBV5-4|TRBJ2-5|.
CASTIGGQETQYF
TGTGCCAGCACCATCGGGGGTCAAGAGACCCAGTACTTC
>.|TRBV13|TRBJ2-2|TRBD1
CASSSGTGIPGELFF
TGTGCCAGCAGCTCCGGGACAGGGATACCCGGGGAGCTGTTTTTT
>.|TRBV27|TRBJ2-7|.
CASTPWGGASYEQYF
TGTGCCAGCACCCCCTGGGGGGGGGCCTCCTACGAGCAGTACTTC
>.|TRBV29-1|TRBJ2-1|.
CSVGPPGNEQFF
TGCAGCGTTGGACCCCCGGGCAATGAGCAGTTCTTC
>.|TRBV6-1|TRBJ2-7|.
CASTPAAPYEQYF
TGTGCCAGCACCCCGGCGGCCCCCTACGAGCAGTACTTC
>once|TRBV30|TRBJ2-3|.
CAWSVYHQLESDTQYF
TGTGCCTGGAGTGTGTATCATCAACTAGAGAGTGATACGCAGTATTTT
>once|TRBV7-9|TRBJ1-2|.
CASSLVGGNYGYTF
TGTGCCAGCAGCTTAGTCGGTGGTAACTATGGCTACACCTTC
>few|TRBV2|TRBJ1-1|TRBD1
CASTGDSMNTEAFF
TGTGCCAGCACCGGGGACAGCATGAACACTGAAGCTTTCTTT
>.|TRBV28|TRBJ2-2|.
CASSFQVLTGELFF
TGTGCCAGCAGTTTCCAGGTTCTCACCGGGGAGCTGTTTTTT
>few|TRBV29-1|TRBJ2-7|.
CSVASPGEQYF
TGCAGCGTTGCGTCACCCGGCGAGCAGTACTTC
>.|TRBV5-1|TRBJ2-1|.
CASSLEAAGVFSEQFF
TGCGCCAGCAGCTTGGAGGCGGCTGGAGTTTTTAGTGAGCAGTTCTTC
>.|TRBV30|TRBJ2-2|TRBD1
CAWSALGQGLGELFF
TGTGCCTGGAGTGCCCTTGGACAGGGCTTGGGGGAGCTGTTTTTT
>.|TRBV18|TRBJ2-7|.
CASSPRVNEQYF
TGTGCCAGCTCACCACGGGTTAACGAGCAGTACTTC
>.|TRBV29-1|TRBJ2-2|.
CSVEQDSGGELFF
TGCAGCGTCGAGCAGGATTCCGGCGGGGAGCTGTTTTTT
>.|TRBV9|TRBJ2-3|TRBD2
CASSVEAGVGDTQYF
TGTGCCAGCAGCGTAGAAGCGGGAGTGGGAGATACGCAGTATTTT
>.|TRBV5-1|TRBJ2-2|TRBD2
CASSSGEVTGELFF
TGCGCCAGCAGCAGCGGGGAGGTCACCGGGGAGCTGTTTTTT
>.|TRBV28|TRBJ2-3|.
CASNARGGKASTDTQYF
TGTGCCAGCAATGCGAGGGGCGGCAAGGCTTCCACAGATACGCAGTATTTT
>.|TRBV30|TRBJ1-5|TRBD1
CAWNTGGNQPQHF
TGTGCCTGGAATACAGGGGGTAATCAGCCCCAGCATTTT
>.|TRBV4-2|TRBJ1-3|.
CASSQARALDSGNTIYF
TGTGCCAGCAGCCAAGCGAGGGCCCTCGACTCTGGAAACACCATATATTTT
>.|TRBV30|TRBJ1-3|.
CAWSQGLSSTIYF
TGTGCCTGGAGTCAAGGCCTCTCGTCCACCATATATTTT
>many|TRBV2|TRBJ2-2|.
CASNLRDNTGELFF
TGTGCCAGCAATCTACGGGATAACACCGGGGAGCTGTTTTTT
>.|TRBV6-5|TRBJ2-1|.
CASSSYRDEQFF
TGTGCCAGCAGTTCATACAGGGATGAGCAGTTCTTC
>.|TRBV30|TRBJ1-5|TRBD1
CAWSVRTGDQPQHF
TGTGCCTGGAGTGTACGGACAGGGGATCAGCCCCAGCATTTT
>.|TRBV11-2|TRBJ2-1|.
CASSLLQNNEQFF
TGTGCCAGCTCCCTTCTCCAAAACAATGAGCAGTTCTTC